A selection of T cell receptor beta chains follows, all from one sample in a study of human T cells and chemical hapten exposure. A single record per CDR3 protein comes from TCRdb applying MiXCR to the RACE reads. The sample has 55,000 to 75,000 distinct CDR3 sequences, about 6.7% seen once. The starting material was whole blood, obtained in connection with sensitization to the hapten diphenylcyclopropenone (DPC). All receptors come from a woman between 25 and 40 years old with alopecia areata. Some clones in this sample may be carry-over from other donors' samples. Each CDR3 is given with its conserved first and last residue. A D gene is named only where the DNA matches it firmly. Not every row has a clone size; where given, it reads once, few, many or a size class.

DNA: TGTGCCAGCAGCTTAGCGCAAGGACAGGATAACTACGAGCAGTACTTC
CDR3: CASSLAQGQDNYEQYF
D: TRBD1
size: once
J: TRBJ2-7
V: TRBV7-6

DNA: TGTGCCAGCAGTTTAACCCTTGTGAGACAGTCCAAAACTGAAGCTTTCTTT
CDR3: CASSLTLVRQSKTEAFF
D: .
size: .
J: TRBJ1-1
V: TRBV12-3/TRBV12-4

DNA: TGTGCCAGCAGCTTGGACAGGAAGGTGGCACCCCTCCACTTT
CDR3: CASSLDRKVAPLHF
D: TRBD1
size: many
J: TRBJ1-6
V: TRBV7-8

DNA: TGTGCCAGCAGTGAAGCGGGCGGCTCCTACGAGCAGTACTTC
CDR3: CASSEAGGSYEQYF
D: .
size: many
J: TRBJ2-7
V: TRBV6-1

DNA: TGTGCCAGCTCCCGGTCTGGGGACACTGAAGCTTTCTTT
CDR3: CASSRSGDTEAFF
D: .
size: .
J: TRBJ1-1
V: TRBV18

DNA: TGTGCCAGCTCACCAGACCGAGACTATGGCTACACCTTC
CDR3: CASSPDRDYGYTF
D: .
size: .
J: TRBJ1-2
V: TRBV18

DNA: TGTGCCAGCAGTGCAGGGCCAGTAGCCAAAAACATTCAGTACTTC
CDR3: CASSAGPVAKNIQYF
D: .
size: .
J: TRBJ2-4
V: TRBV2

DNA: TGCAGCGTTGAAGATCGGGGGCGGACATCCTACGAGCAGTACTTC
CDR3: CSVEDRGRTSYEQYF
D: .
size: few
J: TRBJ2-7
V: TRBV29-1

DNA: TGCAGTGCTAGAATGACAGGGGCGAAATCCTACAATGAGCAGTTCTTC
CDR3: CSARMTGAKSYNEQFF
D: TRBD1
size: .
J: TRBJ2-1
V: TRBV20-1

DNA: TGTGCCAGCAGTGACAGGCGCCCTAACTATGGCTACACCTTC
CDR3: CASSDRRPNYGYTF
D: .
size: .
J: TRBJ1-2
V: TRBV2

DNA: TGTGCTAGCAGCTTAGCCGGGAGAATCGGGGAGCTGTTTTTT
CDR3: CASSLAGRIGELFF
D: .
size: many
J: TRBJ2-2
V: TRBV7-7

DNA: TGTGCCAGCAGTTTAACTACAGGGGCTGAAGCTTTCTTT
CDR3: CASSLTTGAEAFF
D: TRBD1
size: many
J: TRBJ1-1
V: TRBV12-3/TRBV12-4

DNA: TGTGCCAGCAGCCCAGTCCTTGGAGGGACTAGGGCTGAAGCTTTCTTT
CDR3: CASSPVLGGTRAEAFF
D: .
size: many
J: TRBJ1-1
V: TRBV5-4

DNA: TGTGCCAGCAGTGAAAGGGGGCTGGGTAACGAGCAGTACTTC
CDR3: CASSERGLGNEQYF
D: TRBD1
size: many
J: TRBJ2-7
V: TRBV6-1

DNA: TGTGCCAGCAGGGTAGATTGGTCACCCCTCCACTTT
CDR3: CASRVDWSPLHF
D: .
size: many
J: TRBJ1-6
V: TRBV25-1

DNA: TGCAGTGCTATCCCAGCGGGGGGACGAGATACGCAGTATTTT
CDR3: CSAIPAGGRDTQYF
D: TRBD2
size: .
J: TRBJ2-3
V: TRBV20-1

DNA: TGTGCCAGCAGTTATCAGGGCAACCCGGGACAGGGGTTGCCCTACGAGCAGTACTTC
CDR3: CASSYQGNPGQGLPYEQYF
D: TRBD1
size: few
J: TRBJ2-7
V: TRBV6-2/TRBV6-3

DNA: TGCGCCAGCAGCTTGGCGGGCAGGCTCAATCAGCCCCAGCATTTT
CDR3: CASSLAGRLNQPQHF
D: .
size: many
J: TRBJ1-5
V: TRBV5-1

DNA: TGTGCCAGCAGTCCTTCCTACAATGAGCAGTTCTTC
CDR3: CASSPSYNEQFF
D: .
size: many
J: TRBJ2-1
V: TRBV6-1

DNA: TGTGCCACCAGCAGACCACCCGGGCTAGCCGGAGTGGATACGCAGTATTTT
CDR3: CATSRPPGLAGVDTQYF
D: .
size: .
J: TRBJ2-3
V: TRBV15

DNA: TGTGCCAGCAGCTTGAACATGAACACTGAAGCTTTCTTT
CDR3: CASSLNMNTEAFF
D: .
size: many
J: TRBJ1-1
V: TRBV5-5

DNA: TGTGCCTGGAGTGTCCCAGGGGGCGACGAGCAGTACTTC
CDR3: CAWSVPGGDEQYF
D: TRBD1
size: many
J: TRBJ2-7
V: TRBV30